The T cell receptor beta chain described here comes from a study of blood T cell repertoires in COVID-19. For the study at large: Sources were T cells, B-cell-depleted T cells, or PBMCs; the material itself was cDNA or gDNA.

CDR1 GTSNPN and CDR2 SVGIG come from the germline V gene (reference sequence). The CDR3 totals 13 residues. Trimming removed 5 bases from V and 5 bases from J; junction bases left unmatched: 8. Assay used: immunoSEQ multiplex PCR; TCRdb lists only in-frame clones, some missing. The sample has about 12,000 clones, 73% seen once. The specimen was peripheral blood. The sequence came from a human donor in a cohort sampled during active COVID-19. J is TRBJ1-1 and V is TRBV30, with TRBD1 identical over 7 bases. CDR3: CAWRQGWSTEAFF. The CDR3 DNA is TGTGCCTGGCGACAGGGTTGGAGTACTGAAGCTTTCTTT.